This is a list of T cell receptor beta chains from one sample in a study of identical twins. TCRdb independently ran MiXCR on the 5' RACE reads; one entry per CDR3 protein. The profile shows about 280,000 distinct CDR3 sequences, more than 6.5% of them singletons. The same specimen was also included in a second study, on yellow fever vaccine responses in identical twins.

Source material: memory (CD45RO+) T cells sorted from blood. The receptors derive from a woman younger than 35 in good health. Both conserved end residues are part of each CDR3. The order of the fields is D gene, J gene, CDR3 length, V gene, clone size, CDR3 DNA, CDR3 protein. The D gene is left open where the match is weak. Size values are once, few and many counts, or a class for expanded clones, and some rows have none.

.	TRBJ1-2	15	TRBV9	.	TGTGCCAGCAATCCGGACAGCAGATTCAACTATGGCTACACCTTC	CASNPDSRFNYGYTF
.	TRBJ2-5	15	TRBV5-1	few	TGCGCCAGCAGACCAGTGGGTCAAGGCCAAGAGACCCAGTACTTC	CASRPVGQGQETQYF
.	TRBJ1-2	13	TRBV6-6	.	TGTGCCAGCAGTGACCGGGGGGCCAGTGGCTACACCTTC	CASSDRGASGYTF
.	TRBJ2-6	18	TRBV11-1	few	TGTGCCAGCAGCGGAGTCCGACACCCCTACTCTGGGGCCAACGTCCTGACTTTC	CASSGVRHPYSGANVLTF
.	TRBJ1-2	13	TRBV15	many	TGTGCCACCAGCAGAGATCCCGGTATCGGCTACACCTTC	CATSRDPGIGYTF
.	TRBJ1-6	16	TRBV5-1	many	TGCGCCAGCAGCTCGTCGTCGGGGTCTTCGATGGGGTCCCTCCACTTT	CASSSSSGSSMGSLHF
.	TRBJ1-2	14	TRBV5-1	many	TGCGCCAGCAGCTTGGACGGGGACCCTAGAGGCTACACCTTC	CASSLDGDPRGYTF
TRBD2	TRBJ2-3	14	TRBV12-3/TRBV12-4	many	TGTGCCAGCAGTTTGGGACTAAGCACAGATACGCAGTATTTT	CASSLGLSTDTQYF
.	TRBJ2-7	16	TRBV28	.	TGTGCCAGCAGTTTAAATAGTTGGACAGAAAACTACGAGCAGTACTTC	CASSLNSWTENYEQYF
.	TRBJ2-7	14	TRBV6-1	.	TGTGCCAGCAGTGAGTTCCAGGGTACCTACGAGCAGTACTTC	CASSEFQGTYEQYF
.	TRBJ1-5	15	TRBV2	many	TGTGCCAGCAGGGAAACCACAGGGATTGATCAGCCCCAGCATTTT	CASRETTGIDQPQHF
.	TRBJ2-1	14	TRBV10-2	.	TGCGCCAGCAGTGCATCGCGTTCCTACAATGAGCAGTTCTTC	CASSASRSYNEQFF
TRBD2	TRBJ2-1	15	TRBV5-1	many	TGCGCCAGCAGCTCTAGCGGAGTAAGCTCCAATGAGCAGTTCTTC	CASSSSGVSSNEQFF
TRBD2	TRBJ2-1	17	TRBV3-1	.	TGTGCCAGCAGCCCCAAACTAGCGGGAGGGCCCTACAATGAGCAGTTCTTC	CASSPKLAGGPYNEQFF
.	TRBJ1-6	14	TRBV20-1	few	TGCAGTGCTAGCTCGGGGACGGAAAATTCACCCCTCCACTTT	CSASSGTENSPLHF
TRBD1	TRBJ1-6	15	TRBV5-1	.	TGCGCCAGCAGCTTGGCAGGACAGGGCCGGTCACCCCTCCACTTT	CASSLAGQGRSPLHF
TRBD1	TRBJ1-2	16	TRBV7-2	many	TGTGCCAGCAGCTTAGTCCAGGGGGCATTCGGATATGGCTACACCTTC	CASSLVQGAFGYGYTF
TRBD2	TRBJ2-1	16	TRBV5-1	many	TGCGCCAGCAGCTTGGGTCTAGCGGGGGGCCTAAATGAGCAGTTCTTC	CASSLGLAGGLNEQFF
.	TRBJ1-2	14	TRBV7-8	.	TGTGCCAGCAGCTTAGCTGCTGGAGTGGAAGGCTACACCTTC	CASSLAAGVEGYTF
.	TRBJ2-3	15	TRBV6-1	few	TGTGCCAGCTCCGGTCCCGGGTCGGGCACAGATACGCAGTATTTT	CASSGPGSGTDTQYF
.	TRBJ2-3	16	TRBV5-6	.	TGTGCCAGCAGCCGTAAGGGCCAGAGAAGCACAGATACGCAGTATTTT	CASSRKGQRSTDTQYF
TRBD2	TRBJ2-6	17	TRBV3-1	many	TGTGCCAGCAGCCAAGATGGGACTAGTTTTGGGGCCAACGTCCTGACTTTC	CASSQDGTSFGANVLTF
TRBD1	TRBJ2-4	16	TRBV5-1	.	TGCGCCAGCAGCGCCGGACAGGGGGTAGCCAAAAACATTCAGTACTTC	CASSAGQGVAKNIQYF